This passage covers 20 T cell receptor beta chains from one sample sequenced in a study of blood T cell repertoires in COVID-19. The assay was immunoSEQ multiplex PCR, and TCRdb's table has in-frame clones only and misses some. The table has 95,000 to 100,000 clones, more than 70% seen once. The source material was peripheral blood. These receptors all stem from a young woman with acute or convalescent COVID-19.

The chain combines TRBV6-1 with TRBJ2-7, with 8 bases lining up with TRBD1. V lost 3 bases and J lost 3; bases outside the gene matches: 7. Germline lookup yields CDR1 MNHNS and CDR2 SASEGT. The CDR3 has 15 amino acids. The CDR3 protein is CASSEETGAIYEQYF. CDR3 bases: TGTGCCAGCAGTGAGGAGACAGGGGCTATCTACGAGCAGTACTTC.

The chain links TRBV12-3 or TRBV12-4 to TRBJ2-7, with D uncertain. This CDR3 has 11 amino acids. Trimming cost V 5 bases and J 3 bases, with 5 bases left between them. The CDR3 coding sequence is TGTGCCAGCAGTCTGTACTACGAGCAGTACTTC. Its protein is CASSLYYEQYF.

The V gene is TRBV7-8, the J gene TRBJ1-5, with D unclear. CDR1 is SGHVS and CDR2 is FQNEAQ in the germline V gene. The CDR3 sequence is 14 residues long. Between the trimmed V and J ends, which lost 1 base and 5 bases, there was a span of 9 bases. The CDR3 region has the DNA TGTGCCAGCAGCTTAGTTACCCGCGATCAGCCCCAGCATTTT. Protein: CASSLVTRDQPQHF. Together with reference TRBV7-8 and TRBJ1-5, the CDR3 gives the full variable domain: GAGVSQSPRYKVAKRGQDVALRCDPISGHVSLFWYQQALGQGPEFLTYFQNEAQLDKSGLPSDRFFAERPEGSVSTLKIQRTQQEDSAVYLCASSLVTRDQPQHFGDGTRLSIL.

The V call is TRBV28, the J call TRBJ1-1; a weak D match, TRBD1 (6 bases). V lost 9 bases to trimming and J lost 5 bases, with 13 bases between them. The CDR3 contains 12 residues. Germline V gene lookup returns CDR1 MDHEN and CDR2 SYDVKM. For the CDR3, the DNA is TGTGCCAGTATCGTAAGGGGGACTGAAGCTTTCTTT. It codes for CASIVRGTEAFF. Supplemented by reference TRBV28 and TRBJ1-1, the full variable domain reads DVKVTQSSRYLVKRTGEKVFLECVQDMDHENMFWYRQDPGLGLRLIYFSYDVKMKEKGDIPEGYSVSREKKERFSLILESASTNQTSMYLCASIVRGTEAFFGQGTRLTVV.

This chain links TRBV11-3 with TRBJ2-1; 8 bases fit TRBD2. V gave up 1 base and J gave up 5 bases; unmatched junction bases: 16. The CDR3 consists of 19 residues. The V gene's germline CDR1 is SGHNT and CDR2 YENEEA. CDR3 protein: CASSLVVAGPPRRDNEQFF. For the CDR3, the DNA is TGTGCCAGCAGCTTAGTGGTAGCGGGGCCGCCACGGAGGGACAATGAGCAGTTCTTC.

The chain has TRBV5-5 and TRBJ2-7, with a possible D match to TRBD2 (5 bases). Germline V gives CDR1 SGHKS, CDR2 YYEKEE (reference sequence). CDR3 length: 16 residues. The V and J ends lost 0 bases and 0 bases respectively, with 13 bases between them. The CDR3 bases are TGTGCCAGCAGCTTGGCGAAAGGAGGTTTCTCCTACGAGCAGTACTTC. Protein sequence: CASSLAKGGFSYEQYF.

The chain recombines TRBV9 with TRBJ2-1; D not resolved. CDR3 size: 18 residues. V was pared by 0 bases and J by 0 bases, with 16 bases between. The V gene's germline CDR1 is SGDLS and CDR2 YYNGEE. This CDR3 reads CASSVVAGGPSSYNEQFF. CDR3 DNA sequence: TGTGCCAGCAGCGTAGTGGCAGGTGGGCCCAGCTCCTACAATGAGCAGTTCTTC.

The chain has TRBV28 and TRBJ1-4, with a tentative D call TRBD1 (6 bases). The CDR3 sequence is 12 residues long. Germline values: CDR1 MDHEN, CDR2 SYDVKM. The V gene lost 4 bases and the J gene lost 10 bases, with 10 bases spanning the gap. CDR3 amino acids: CASSSLGGKLFF. DNA of the CDR3: TGTGCCAGCAGTTCCCTAGGGGGAAAACTGTTTTTT.

The V call is TRBV10-3, the J call TRBJ2-6; 8 nucleotides line up with TRBD1. V was clipped by 6 bases and J by 3 bases; unmatched bases: 7. This CDR3 is 16 amino acids long. Germline CDR1 and CDR2: ENHRY and SYGVKD. The CDR3 nucleotides are TGTGCCATCAGGACACAGGGGGAAGGTGGGGCCAACGTCCTGACTTTC. Protein product: CAIRTQGEGGANVLTF.

The gene calls are TRBV10-3 and TRBJ2-7; 8 bases agree with TRBD2. Per the germline V gene, CDR1 is ENHRY and CDR2 is SYGVKD. CDR3 length: 13 residues. Trimming removed 11 bases from V and 4 bases from J; junction bases left unmatched: 10. The CDR3 loop is CAGAAGGRYEQYF. The CDR3 DNA reads TGTGCCGGAGCCGCGGGGGGCAGGTACGAGCAGTACTTC.

This chain joins TRBV1 and TRBJ1-5; TRBD1 was called by the table and not checked on the DNA. TRBV1 is noted as a pseudogene. This CDR3 contains 20 residues. Written as DNA, the CDR3 is TGCACCAGCAGCCTGAGGGACAGGGGACTCCTGATGTATAGCAATCAGCCCCAGCATTTT. This codes for CTSSLRDRGLLMYSNQPQHF.

This clone was found once. This chain connects TRBV11-3 to TRBJ1-1, with a possible D match to TRBD1 (6 bases). This CDR3 is built from 17 residues. Germline CDR1 reads SGHNT; CDR2 reads YENEEA. The germline V and J ends were trimmed by 0 bases and 2 bases, with 16 bases remaining between them. For the CDR3, the DNA is TGTGCCAGCAGCTTAGATGAATGGGGGCAAGGAAACACTGAAGCTTTCTTT. Its protein product is CASSLDEWGQGNTEAFF.

The chain couples TRBV10-2 to TRBJ2-3; perhaps TRBD1 as D (6 bases). This CDR3 has 13 residues. Trimming took 7 bases from V and 1 from J, leaving 9 bases between them. Germline assignment: CDR1 WSHSY and CDR2 SAAADI. The DNA for the CDR3 is TGCGCCAGCAAGGCAGGGGGCACAGATACGCAGTATTTT. It is translated as CASKAGGTDTQYF.

The chain couples TRBV9 to TRBJ1-2; no reliable D call. Germline values: CDR1 SGDLS, CDR2 YYNGEE. V lost 0 bases and J 4 bases, leaving 13 bases between the germline ends. The CDR3 is 15 amino acids. CDR3 DNA sequence: TGTGCCAGCAGCGTAGCGAGTGGGCAGACCTATGGCTACACCTTC. Translation gives CASSVASGQTYGYTF.

The J gene is TRBJ1-5, the V gene TRBV5-1; D may be TRBD1 (5 bases). The germline gives CDR1 SGHRS, CDR2 YFSETQ. The CDR3 consists of 13 residues. V was pared by 4 bases and J by 2 bases, with 7 bases between. The CDR3 coding sequence is TGCGCCAGCAGCCAGGGCGGCAATCAGCCCCAGCATTTT. It encodes CASSQGGNQPQHF.

The chain recombines TRBV3-1 (or the pseudogene TRBV3-2) with TRBJ2-3; the match to TRBD1 covers 8 bases. CDR1 LGHDT and CDR2 YNNKEL come from the germline V gene (reference sequence). V shed 2 bases, J shed 14 bases, and the junction held 9 bases outside the gene matches. This CDR3 comprises 13 residues. The CDR3 here is CASSQSGTGVGYF. DNA for the CDR3: TGTGCCAGCAGCCAAAGTGGGACAGGCGTGGGGTATTTT.

This chain uses TRBV5-5 with TRBJ2-1; TRBD1 might be the D (6 bases). V was cut by 5 bases and J by 4 bases, with 10 bases left in between. The CDR3 extends over 13 amino acids. The germline gives CDR1 SGHKS, CDR2 YYEKEE (reference sequence). CDR3 DNA: TGTGCCAGCAGTCCTGACAGGTACAATGAGCAGTTCTTC. Protein sequence: CASSPDRYNEQFF.

V and J are TRBV3-1 (or the pseudogene TRBV3-2) and TRBJ1-6; possibly TRBD1 for D (5 bases). From germline, CDR1 is LGHDT and CDR2 YNNKEL (reference sequence). The V gene lost 3 bases and the J gene lost 7 bases, with 13 bases spanning the gap. This CDR3 spans 15 amino acids. Here the CDR3 reads CASSQHQGANSPLHF. DNA of the CDR3: TGTGCCAGCAGCCAGCACCAAGGGGCCAATTCACCCCTCCACTTT.

The CDR3 DNA reads as TGTGCCTGGAGCAGACTAGCGGGGGGGTCAGATACGCAGTATTTT. It yields the protein CAWSRLAGGSDTQYF. The chain recombines TRBV30 with TRBJ2-3; 14 nucleotides align to TRBD2. Germline assignment: CDR1 GTSNPN and CDR2 SVGIG (reference sequence). With V trimmed by 3 bases and J by 4 bases, 3 bases remained unmatched. This CDR3 spans 15 amino acids.

This chain links TRBV29-1 with TRBJ2-1, with 7 bases matching TRBD1. Losses at the gene ends were 6 bases for V and 1 base for J; bases not matched to a gene: 6. Germline V gene lookup returns CDR1 SQVTM and CDR2 ANQGSEA. This CDR3 contains 14 residues. CDR3 DNA: TGCAGCGTGAACAGGGGATTTTCCTACAATGAGCAGTTCTTC. It encodes CSVNRGFSYNEQFF.